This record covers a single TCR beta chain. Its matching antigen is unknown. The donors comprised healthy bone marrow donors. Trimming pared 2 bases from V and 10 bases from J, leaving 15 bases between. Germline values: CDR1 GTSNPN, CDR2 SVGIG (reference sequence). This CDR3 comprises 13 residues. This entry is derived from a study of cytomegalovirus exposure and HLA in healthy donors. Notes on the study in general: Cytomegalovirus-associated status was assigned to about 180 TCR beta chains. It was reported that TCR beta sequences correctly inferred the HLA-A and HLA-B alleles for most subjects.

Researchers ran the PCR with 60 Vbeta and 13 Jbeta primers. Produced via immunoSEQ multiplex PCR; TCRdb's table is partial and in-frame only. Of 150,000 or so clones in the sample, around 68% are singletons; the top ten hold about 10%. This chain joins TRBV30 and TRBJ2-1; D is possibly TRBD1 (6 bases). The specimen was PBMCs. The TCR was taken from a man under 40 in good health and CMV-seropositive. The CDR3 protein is CAWSSTGNVEQFF. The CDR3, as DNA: TGTGCCTGGAGTTCTACAGGGAATGTCGAGCAGTTCTTC. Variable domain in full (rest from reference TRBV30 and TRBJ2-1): SQTIHQWPATLVQPVGSPLSLECTVEGTSNPNLYWYRQAAGRGLQLLFYSVGIGQISSEVPQNLSASRPQDRQFILSSKKLLLSDSGFYLCAWSSTGNVEQFFGPGTRLTVL.